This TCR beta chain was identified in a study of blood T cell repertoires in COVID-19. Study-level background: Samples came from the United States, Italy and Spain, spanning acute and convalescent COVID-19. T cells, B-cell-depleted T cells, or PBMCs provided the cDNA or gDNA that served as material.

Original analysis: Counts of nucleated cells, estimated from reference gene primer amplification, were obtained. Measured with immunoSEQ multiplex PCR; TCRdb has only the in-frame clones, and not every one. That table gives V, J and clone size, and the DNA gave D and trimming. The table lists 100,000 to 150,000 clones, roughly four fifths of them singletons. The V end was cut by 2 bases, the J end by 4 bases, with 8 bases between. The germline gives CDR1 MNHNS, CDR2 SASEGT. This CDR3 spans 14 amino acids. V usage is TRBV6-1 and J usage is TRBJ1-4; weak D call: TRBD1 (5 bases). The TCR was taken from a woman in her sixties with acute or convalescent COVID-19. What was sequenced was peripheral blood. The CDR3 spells CASSEWTNNEKLFF. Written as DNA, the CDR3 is TGTGCCAGCAGTGAATGGACAAATAATGAAAAACTGTTTTTT.